These 14 T cell receptor beta chains share one sample of origin, sequenced in a study of beta chain features in type 1 diabetes. The investigators reverse transcribed all of the isolated RNA, so they sequenced expressed TCRB transcripts. Assay used: immunoSEQ multiplex PCR; TCRdb lists only in-frame clones, some missing. In the table there are about 350,000 clones, around a fifth of which are singletons. Sequenced input: naive CD4+ T cells from blood. The receptor set was obtained from a woman younger than 30 in good health.

The V gene is TRBV11-2, the J gene TRBJ1-4; 8 bases match TRBD1. Per germline, CDR1 SGHAT and CDR2 FQNNGV. With 4 bases clipped from V and 7 bases from J, the junction kept 2 bases outside the gene matches. This CDR3 comprises 13 residues. The CDR3 coding sequence is TGTGCCAGCAGCTACGGACAGGGTGAAAAACTGTTTTTT. It yields the protein CASSYGQGEKLFF.

This clone was seen only a few times. The J gene is TRBJ2-7, the V gene TRBV7-2; D is undetermined. The CDR3 covers 14 residues. Trimming left V 2 bases short and J 7 bases short, with 15 bases between. Germline-derived CDR1 and CDR2 are SGHTA and FQGNSA. The CDR3 region is CASSLMAAPEEQYF. CDR3 in DNA: TGTGCCAGCAGCTTAATGGCGGCTCCAGAAGAGCAGTACTTC.

The chain carries TRBV5-1 and TRBJ1-2; tentatively, D is TRBD1 (6 bases). This CDR3 is 14 amino acids long. From germline, CDR1 is SGHRS and CDR2 YFSETQ. Trimming removed 0 bases from V and 4 bases from J, with 10 bases in between. The CDR3 spells CASSLEGGTYGYTF. The CDR3 coding sequence is TGCGCCAGCAGCTTGGAGGGGGGGACCTATGGCTACACCTTC.

V and J are TRBV5-4 and TRBJ1-2, with TRBD1 as a possible D gene (5 bases). The CDR3 runs to 13 residues. CDR1 is SGHNT and CDR2 is YYREEE in the germline V gene (reference sequence). Trimming left V 4 bases short and J 6 bases short, with 13 bases between. The chain's CDR3 is CASSISDSHGYTF. CDR3 DNA sequence: TGTGCCAGCAGCATCTCCGACAGCCATGGCTACACCTTC.

This clone came up a few times. This chain connects TRBV9 to TRBJ2-2; possible D gene TRBD2, 6 bases. V was pared by 2 bases and J by 5 bases, with 13 bases between. Germline CDR1 is SGDLS and CDR2 is YYNGEE. The CDR3 has 15 amino acids. In nucleotides, the CDR3 is TGTGCCAGCAGCGTGGAGGCGGGGAGGACCGGGGAGCTGTTTTTT. Protein sequence: CASSVEAGRTGELFF. Using reference TRBV9 and TRBJ2-2 for the parts outside the CDR3, the full variable domain is DSGVTQTPKHLITATGQRVTLRCSPRSGDLSVYWYQQSLDQGLQFLIQYYNGEERAKGNILERFSAQQFPDLHSELNLSSLELGDSALYFCASSVEAGRTGELFFGEGSRLTVL.

This clone was detected a few times. This rearrangement joins TRBV16 to TRBJ2-5, with TRBD2 as a possible D gene (5 bases). The CDR3 loop spans 12 amino acids. The ends were cut back, 4 bases at V and 2 bases at J, with 5 bases in the middle. The V gene's germline CDR1 is KGHSY and CDR2 FQNENV. The CDR3 bases are TGTGCCAGCAGCCGAGGGCAAGAGACCCAGTACTTC. It yields the protein CASSRGQETQYF.

V and J are TRBV25-1 and TRBJ2-1; D uncertain. Trimming cost V 4 bases and J 3 bases, with 10 bases left between them. The CDR3 contains 14 residues. Germline values: CDR1 MGHDK, CDR2 SYGVNS. CDR3 protein: CASSARLYYNEQFF. The CDR3 DNA follows: TGTGCCAGCAGTGCCCGACTTTACTACAATGAGCAGTTCTTC.

The chain carries TRBV6-6 and TRBJ2-2; maybe TRBD1 (5 bases). The CDR3 is 15 residues long. Germline values: CDR1 MNHNY, CDR2 SVGAGI (reference sequence). The V gene lost 6 bases and the J gene lost 1 base, with 12 bases spanning the gap. The CDR3 sequence: CASSPQGENTGELFF. The DNA for the CDR3 is TGTGCCAGCAGCCCACAAGGGGAGAACACCGGGGAGCTGTTTTTT.

In the case of this clone: Within the sample, other DNA sequences also encode this same CDR3. This chain joins TRBV5-1 and TRBJ2-7, with TRBD2 matching over 7 bases. CDR3 length: 14 residues. V shed 5 bases and J 1 base; nucleotides not matched to a gene: 6. Germline V gene lookup returns CDR1 SGHRS and CDR2 YFSETQ. The chain's CDR3 is CASSRTGLSYEQYF. The DNA of the CDR3 is TGCGCCAGCAGTCGTACGGGACTATCCTACGAGCAGTACTTC.

CDR3 in DNA: TGTGCCAGCAGTGAAGATTTGACAGCTTATGGCTACACCTTC. This sequence encodes CASSEDLTAYGYTF. J is TRBJ1-2 and V is TRBV6-1; D possibly corresponds to TRBD1 (5 bases). Germline V gene sequence: CDR1 MNHNS, CDR2 SASEGT. The V end lost 1 base, the J end lost 5 bases, and 11 bases lay between the germline ends. The CDR3 covers 14 residues.

The rearrangement joins TRBV18 to TRBJ2-2; a possible D gene is TRBD2 (5 bases). Germline CDR1 reads KGHSH; CDR2 reads LQKENI. Trimming pared 6 bases from V and 5 bases from J, leaving 13 bases between. CDR3 length equals 14 residues. This CDR3 is CASSEAIGTGELFF. The CDR3 bases are TGTGCCAGCTCGGAGGCAATTGGGACCGGGGAGCTGTTTTTT.

This rearrangement joins TRBV4-2 to TRBJ2-1; 8 bases are a match to TRBD2. The CDR3 sequence is 16 residues long. Losses at the gene ends were 3 bases for V and 4 bases for J; bases not matched to a gene: 8. In germline, CDR1 is LGHNA, CDR2 YNFKEQ. The CDR3 spells CASSHSRGGSYNEQFF. The CDR3 coding sequence is TGTGCCAGCAGCCACTCACGGGGGGGGTCTTACAATGAGCAGTTCTTC.

For this clone: Different DNA sequences within this sample yield the same CDR3. This rearrangement joins TRBV6-5 to TRBJ2-7; 9 nucleotides align to TRBD2. V trimming: 0 bases; J trimming: 0 bases; junction bases outside the gene matches: 0. Germline CDR1 is MNHEY and CDR2 is SVGAGI. The length of the CDR3 is 15 residues. CDR3 DNA: TGTGCCAGCAGTTACTCGCGGGAGGGCTCCTACGAGCAGTACTTC. It is translated as CASSYSREGSYEQYF.

The CDR3 loop is CAWPPGEKDTQYF. The DNA for the CDR3 is TGTGCCTGGCCGCCGGGGGAGAAAGATACGCAGTATTTT. V usage is TRBV30 and J usage is TRBJ2-3; a weak D match, TRBD2 (6 bases). The germline V gene encodes CDR1 GTSNPN and CDR2 SVGIG (reference sequence). This CDR3 spans 13 amino acids. Trimming left V 5 bases short and J 5 bases short, with 14 bases between.